A single sample gave rise to the 28 T cell receptor beta chains below, sequenced in a study of cytomegalovirus exposure and HLA in healthy donors (dated by TCRdb to between 2016 and 2019). The library was generated by the immunoSEQ multiplex PCR assay. A mixture of 60 forward primers for TCR Vbeta segments and 13 reverse primers for TCR Jbeta segments was used in the multiplex PCR. Here the immuneACCESS table is served through TCRdb, limited to in-frame sequences with V and J called. Missing clones are a known gap in these copies; in checked studies unresolved V genes cover under half, and the rest lacks a known reason. In all, the sample holds hundreds of thousands of clones, and approximately 79% of those were seen once. About 1.7% of the sample belongs to the ten largest clones. Sequencing was carried out using PBMCs. These receptors originate from a male donor in good health and CMV-seronegative.

This clone occurred once. This rearrangement joins TRBV6-5 to TRBJ2-5; tentatively, D is TRBD2 (6 bases). CDR3 size: 12 residues. The V gene lost 6 bases and the J gene lost 11 bases, with 16 bases spanning the gap. Germline V gene sequence: CDR1 MNHEY, CDR2 SVGAGI. Written as DNA, the CDR3 is TGTGCCAGCAGGCCCCCGGAGGGTGAGCAGTACTTC. Protein: CASRPPEGEQYF.

This clone has only a few counts. The chain links TRBV14 to TRBJ1-1; 11 bases match TRBD1. This CDR3 has 16 amino acids. Germline V gives CDR1 SGHDN, CDR2 FVKESK. V trimming: 4 bases; J trimming: 4 bases; junction bases outside the gene matches: 8. This CDR3 is CASSRGGQGGRTEAFF. CDR3 in DNA: TGTGCCAGCAGCCGGGGGGGACAGGGGGGCCGCACTGAAGCTTTCTTT.

Note on this clone: The same CDR3 also results from other DNA sequences found in this sample. V is TRBV6-5 and J is TRBJ1-1; 7 bases match TRBD1. The germline gives CDR1 MNHEY, CDR2 SVGAGI. This CDR3 is built from 15 residues. V gave up 4 bases and J gave up 2 bases; unmatched junction bases: 7. The CDR3 region has the DNA TGTGCCAGCAGTTCTCAGGACAGGTATAACACTGAAGCTTTCTTT. Its protein product is CASSSQDRYNTEAFF.

CDR3 coding DNA: TGTGCCAGCAGCTTAAGAGGGACAGGGGCCTACGAGCAGTACTTC. Its translation: CASSLRGTGAYEQYF. The chain joins TRBV7-3 to TRBJ2-7; 10 bases match TRBD1. The junction had 2 bases not matched to a gene; V was cut back by 1 base and J by 2 bases. The CDR3 is made up of 15 amino acids. Germline V gives CDR1 SGHTA, CDR2 FQGTGA.

For the CDR3, the DNA is TGTGCCAGCAGCCAGCAGCCTAGCAGGACAGATACGCAGTATTTT. Encoded protein: CASSQQPSRTDTQYF. This rearrangement joins TRBV11-2 to TRBJ2-3; a possible D gene is TRBD2 (5 bases). There are 15 residues in the CDR3. Trimming stripped 5 bases from V and 3 bases from J, with 15 bases between. Germline V gene lookup returns CDR1 SGHAT and CDR2 FQNNGV.

The chain employs TRBV6-1 and TRBJ2-7; maybe TRBD1 (6 bases). The CDR3 has 15 residues. The V end lost 5 bases, the J end lost 4 bases, and 18 bases lay between the germline ends. In germline, CDR1 is MNHNS, CDR2 SASEGT. The CDR3 DNA sequence: TGTGCCAGCAGTATAAAGGGAACAGGGCCATACGAGCAGTACTTC. It codes for CASSIKGTGPYEQYF.

CDR3 sequence: CASSRLTGVNEKLFF. The CDR3 nucleotides are TGTGCCAGCAGCCGGCTCACAGGGGTCAATGAAAAACTGTTTTTT. V usage is TRBV27 and J usage is TRBJ1-4, with 7 bases that match TRBD1. The length of the CDR3 is 15 residues. The V segment lost 6 bases and the J segment 5 bases; nucleotides outside the gene matches: 9. Per germline, CDR1 MNHEY and CDR2 SMNVEV (reference sequence).

The rearrangement joins TRBV6-7 to TRBJ2-7; perhaps TRBD1 as D (5 bases). TRBV6-7 is reported as an ORF; its role is uncertain. The CDR3 covers 15 residues. V was trimmed by 0 bases and J by 0 bases, leaving 9 bases between them. The CDR3 sequence is CASSYSGRSSYEQYF. In DNA form, the CDR3 reads TGTGCCAGCAGTTACTCGGGGCGCAGCTCCTACGAGCAGTACTTC.

The genes are TRBV6-5 and TRBJ2-7, with TRBD1 matching 12 bases. Germline V gene sequence: CDR1 MNHEY, CDR2 SVGAGI. Trimming cost V 4 bases and J 7 bases; bases outside gene matches: 5. This CDR3 comprises 14 residues. The chain's CDR3 is CASSSGTGGWEQYF. The CDR3 bases are TGTGCCAGCAGTTCCGGGACAGGGGGCTGGGAGCAGTACTTC.

This CDR3 is CASSQPGTEPWEKLFF. DNA for the CDR3: TGTGCCAGCAGCCAGCCCGGGACAGAGCCCTGGGAAAAACTGTTTTTT. This rearrangement joins TRBV4-2 to TRBJ1-4; TRBD1 matches 7 bases. This CDR3 is built from 16 residues. The V segment lost 3 bases and the J segment 8 bases; nucleotides outside the gene matches: 12. CDR1 is LGHNA and CDR2 is YNFKEQ in the germline V gene.

This clone was counted only a few times. V is TRBV5-1 and J is TRBJ1-1; a weak D match, TRBD1 (5 bases). Germline V gene data show CDR1 as SGHRS and CDR2 as YFSETQ. The V and J ends lost 2 bases and 7 bases respectively, with 9 bases between them. The CDR3 contains 12 residues. CDR3 sequence reads: CASSFDRSEAFF. In DNA form, the CDR3 reads TGCGCCAGCAGCTTTGACAGAAGTGAAGCTTTCTTT.

CDR3 amino acids: CASSLQVAGEYEQYF. The CDR3 DNA reads as TGCGCCAGCAGCTTACAGGTAGCGGGAGAGTACGAGCAGTACTTC. The V and J genes are TRBV5-1 and TRBJ2-7; the match to TRBD2 covers 9 bases. Germline values: CDR1 SGHRS, CDR2 YFSETQ. The J segment lost 4 bases and the V segment lost 2 bases, leaving 7 bases of the junction unmatched. This CDR3 has 15 residues.

V gene TRBV18 combines with J gene TRBJ1-4, with D perhaps TRBD1 (6 bases). This CDR3 has 15 residues. With 0 bases removed from V and 8 bases from J, the gap between germline ends came to 13 bases. Germline CDR1 KGHSH, CDR2 LQKENI. Written as DNA, the CDR3 is TGTGCCAGCTCACCACCACAGGGTGTGAGGGAAAAACTGTTTTTT. Its protein is CASSPPQGVREKLFF.

As to this clone: One end of the junction is discordant with germline, which a read error may explain. The V call is TRBV7-9, the J call TRBJ2-1; 7 positions agree with TRBD2. Per germline, CDR1 SEHNR and CDR2 FQNEAQ (reference sequence). This CDR3 has 15 amino acids. DNA for the CDR3: TGTTCCAGCAGCTTAGGGGCGCGGGGGAACAATGAGCAGTTCTTC. Its protein product is CSSSLGARGNNEQFF.

The chain links TRBV9 to TRBJ1-2; TRBD1 matches 9 bases. Trimming cost V 4 bases and J 2 bases; bases outside gene matches: 3. The CDR3 contains 14 residues. CDR1 SGDLS and CDR2 YYNGEE come from the germline V gene. In DNA form, the CDR3 reads TGTGCCAGCAGCCTAGGACAGGGGAACTATGGCTACACCTTC. It is translated as CASSLGQGNYGYTF.

This CDR3 is CASSGTVDNSPLHF. The CDR3 region has the DNA TGTGCCAGCAGCGGGACAGTAGACAATTCACCCCTCCACTTT. V is TRBV9 and J is TRBJ1-6, with a possible D match to TRBD1 (6 bases). The CDR3 runs 14 residues. CDR1 and CDR2 from the germline V gene are SGDLS and YYNGEE. Trimming cost V 3 bases and J 7 bases, with 11 bases left between them. Drawing the rest from reference TRBV9 and TRBJ1-6, the complete variable domain is DSGVTQTPKHLITATGQRVTLRCSPRSGDLSVYWYQQSLDQGLQFLIQYYNGEERAKGNILERFSAQQFPDLHSELNLSSLELGDSALYFCASSGTVDNSPLHFGNGTRLTVT.

The rearrangement joins TRBV27 to TRBJ2-7; the match to TRBD1 covers 10 bases. CDR1 is MNHEY and CDR2 is SMNVEV in the germline V gene (reference sequence). The CDR3 is made up of 15 amino acids. V lost 4 bases to trimming and J lost 4 bases; unmatched junction nucleotides: 7. The CDR3 reads CASSSSGQGVYEQYF. DNA for the CDR3: TGTGCCAGCAGTTCCAGCGGACAGGGGGTGTACGAGCAGTACTTC.

The chain employs TRBV29-1 and TRBJ2-2; 10 positions agree with TRBD2. This CDR3 is built from 13 residues. Germline V lookup: CDR1 SQVTM, CDR2 ANQGSEA. The trim removed 5 bases at V and 4 bases at J, leaving 1 base unmatched. CDR3 bases: TGCAGCGTTCTAGCGGGAGTCACCGGGGAGCTGTTTTTT. It yields the protein CSVLAGVTGELFF.

This clone was recorded only once. The V call is TRBV27, the J call TRBJ2-7, with TRBD1 as a possible D gene (5 bases). The V gene lost 7 bases and the J gene lost 0 bases, with 13 bases spanning the gap. The CDR3 length is 14 residues. Germline values: CDR1 MNHEY, CDR2 SMNVEV (reference sequence). The CDR3 nucleotides are TGTGCCAGCAAATACACAGGTTTCTCCTACGAGCAGTACTTC. Its protein is CASKYTGFSYEQYF.

V gene TRBV4-3 combines with J gene TRBJ2-3; no firm D call. Germline V gene data show CDR1 as LGHNA and CDR2 as YSLEER. V was cut by 5 bases and J by 0 bases, with 12 bases left in between. The CDR3 spans 15 residues. In nucleotides, the CDR3 is TGCGCCAGCAGCACCGAATGGGCTAGCACAGATACGCAGTATTTT. This gives the protein CASSTEWASTDTQYF.

This clone has just a few counts. V and J are TRBV7-2 and TRBJ1-1, with D maybe TRBD1 (5 bases). The CDR3 spans 15 residues. Trimming removed 1 base from V and 0 bases from J, with 9 bases in between. Germline CDR1 reads SGHTA; CDR2 reads FQGNSA. The CDR3 sequence is CASSLESGLNTEAFF. CDR3 coding DNA: TGTGCCAGCAGCTTAGAGTCAGGGTTGAACACTGAAGCTTTCTTT. The full variable domain, completed using reference TRBV7-2 and TRBJ1-1, is GAGVSQSPSNKVTEKGKDVELRCDPISGHTALYWYRQSLGQGLEFLIYFQGNSAPDKSGLPSDRFSAERTGGSVSTLTIQRTQQEDSAVYLCASSLESGLNTEAFFGQGTRLTVV.

J is TRBJ1-1 and V is TRBV30; 9 positions agree with TRBD1. In germline, CDR1 is GTSNPN, CDR2 SVGIG (reference sequence). Germline trimming cut 2 bases from V and 5 bases from J; bases unmatched to any gene: 9. CDR3 length: 15 residues. The CDR3: CAWSSGDRVWTEAFF. CDR3 DNA: TGTGCCTGGAGTTCAGGGGACAGGGTTTGGACTGAAGCTTTCTTT. Drawing the rest from reference TRBV30 and TRBJ1-1, the complete variable domain is SQTIHQWPATLVQPVGSPLSLECTVEGTSNPNLYWYRQAAGRGLQLLFYSVGIGQISSEVPQNLSASRPQDRQFILSSKKLLLSDSGFYLCAWSSGDRVWTEAFFGQGTRLTVV.

This clone was seen a single time. The V gene is TRBV7-9, the J gene TRBJ2-3; D not certain. Trimming took off 8 bases at V and 0 bases at J, with 12 bases between the two ends. CDR1 SEHNR and CDR2 FQNEAQ come from the germline V gene (reference sequence). The length of the CDR3 is 14 residues. The CDR3 DNA is TGTGCCAGCTCCCGAGGCTCGAGCACAGATACGCAGTATTTT. Its translation: CASSRGSSTDTQYF.

The genes are TRBV28 and TRBJ1-1; D not certain. Germline V CDR1 and CDR2: MDHEN, SYDVKM. Trimming took off 7 bases at V and 1 base at J, with 10 bases between the two ends. The length of the CDR3 is 13 residues. This CDR3 is CASIKGANTEAFF. Here the CDR3 DNA reads TGTGCCAGCATTAAGGGAGCGAACACTGAAGCTTTCTTT.

The genes are TRBV6-5 and TRBJ1-1; D call uncertain. The germline gives CDR1 MNHEY, CDR2 SVGAGI. CDR3 length: 11 amino acids. Deletions cut 6 bases from V and 5 bases from J, with 7 bases between. CDR3 protein: CASRRTTEAFF. CDR3 DNA: TGTGCCAGCAGGAGAACTACTGAAGCTTTCTTT.

This clone showed up just once. The chain has TRBV7-3 and TRBJ2-1; 12 positions match TRBD2. This CDR3 contains 16 residues. The ends lost 8 bases at V and 1 base at J; junction bases unmatched: 6. CDR1 and CDR2 (germline): SGHTA, FQGTGA. The CDR3 spells CASGQLAGGSYNEQFF. The DNA of the CDR3 is TGTGCCAGCGGGCAACTAGCGGGAGGATCCTACAATGAGCAGTTCTTC. The whole variable domain, remainder taken from reference TRBV7-3 and TRBJ2-1, is GAGVSQTPSNKVTEKGKYVELRCDPISGHTALYWYRQSLGQGPEFLIYFQGTGAADDSGLPNDRFFAVRPEGSVSTLKIQRTERGDSAVYLCASGQLAGGSYNEQFFGPGTRLTVL.

The V gene is TRBV7-2, the J gene TRBJ1-2; D not resolved. V lost 0 bases and J 1 base, leaving 6 bases between the germline ends. The CDR3 runs 14 residues. Germline V gives CDR1 SGHTA, CDR2 FQGNSA. The DNA for the CDR3 is TGTGCCAGCAGCTTAGCTGAGGGTAACTATGGCTACACCTTC. Translation gives CASSLAEGNYGYTF. Filled out from reference TRBV7-2 and TRBJ1-2, the complete variable domain reads GAGVSQSPSNKVTEKGKDVELRCDPISGHTALYWYRQSLGQGLEFLIYFQGNSAPDKSGLPSDRFSAERTGGSVSTLTIQRTQQEDSAVYLCASSLAEGNYGYTFGSGTRLTVV.

This chain joins TRBV29-1 and TRBJ1-1; 7 positions match TRBD1. This CDR3 region has 13 residues. Germline values: CDR1 SQVTM, CDR2 ANQGSEA. CDR3 loop: CNAGTVENTEAFF. The CDR3 coding sequence is TGCAACGCCGGGACAGTCGAGAACACTGAAGCTTTCTTT.